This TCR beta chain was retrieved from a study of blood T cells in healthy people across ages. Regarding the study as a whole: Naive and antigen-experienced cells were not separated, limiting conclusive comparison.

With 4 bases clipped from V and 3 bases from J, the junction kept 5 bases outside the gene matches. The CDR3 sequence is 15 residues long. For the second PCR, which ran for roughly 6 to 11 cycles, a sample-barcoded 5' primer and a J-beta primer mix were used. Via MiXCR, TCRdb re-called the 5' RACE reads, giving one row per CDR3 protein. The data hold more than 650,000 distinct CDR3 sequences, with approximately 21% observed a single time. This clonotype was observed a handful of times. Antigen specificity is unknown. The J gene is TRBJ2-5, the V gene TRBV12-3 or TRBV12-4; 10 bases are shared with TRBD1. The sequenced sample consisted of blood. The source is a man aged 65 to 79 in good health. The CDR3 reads CASSSSGTGEETQYF. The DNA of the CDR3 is TGTGCCAGCAGTTCGTCCGGGACAGGGGAAGAGACCCAGTACTTC.